This T cell receptor (beta chain) was captured in a study of shared clonotypes between healthy human individuals (dated by TCRdb to 2018 to 2021). As for the study more broadly: The cohort comprised a couple of women and a few men aged 18 to 49 years. Between about 0.8 and 9.5 billion PBMCs per donor were obtained by leukapheresis. For each donor, CD4 naive and CD4 memory were each run on three plates, CD8 naive on two plates, and CD8 memory on one plate. To estimate repertoire size and how much clonotypes are shared between individuals, the study performed deep sequencing of blood TCR repertoires from roughly five healthy adults. To increase sequencing depth and limit assay-specific biases, TCR repertoire library preparation and sequencing were carried out by different laboratories using diverse techniques.

Based on the germline V gene, the CDR1 and CDR2 sequences are SGHRS and YFSETQ. There are 16 amino acids in the CDR3, from cysteine to phenylalanine inclusive. Left in the record is the CDR3 DNA by itself, 48 bases read in frame from the first base. Trimming takes 4 bases from V and 0 bases from J, and the germline ends sit 16 bases apart. Healthy HIV-negative adults with no recently reported acute infections or vaccinations were included as donors. Every donor was a Caucasian adult living in Nashville, Tennessee, USA. CD4+ T cells were enriched by magnetic negative selection, after which naive cells were positively selected on CD45RA and the negative fraction was taken as the memory subset. Blood was collected by leukapheresis, and PBMCs were isolated by Ficoll-Histopaque density gradient centrifugation and then cryopreserved in liquid nitrogen vapor phase. Analytical flow cytometry was used to check the purity and quantity of every magnetically sorted T cell population. Genomic DNA was isolated from every sorted fraction and measured by UV absorbance on a Nanodrop 2000c.

A remark on this clone: Its target antigen remains unknown. One base away there is no much larger clone; base qualities are not given.

The full study reports these points: Even with the large sequencing depth, rarefaction of the sorted-subset datasets indicated that sequencing was incomplete. Pairwise subsampling indicated that sequencing depth was expected to affect the degree of clonotype sharing among donors. Sharing across a handful of donors was observed for around 5% of naive CD4, over 3% of naive CD8, about 2.5% of memory CD4, and around 0.4% of memory CD8 clonotypes. The genetic and exposure-history diversity represented was limited by the small number of donors. Larger estimated clonotype richness was generally found for naive subsets than for memory subsets. Higher generation probabilities were observed for clonotypes shared by all four sorted-subset donors than for non-shared clonotypes. Only blood was sampled, and tissue TCR repertoires likely differ from those in blood.

Using the deep immunoSEQ assay, TCR CDR3 regions were amplified from genomic DNA by multiplex PCR. For each cell subset, the extracted genomic DNA was distributed evenly across all wells of several immunoSEQ 96-well plates, and each plate served as one replicate. For sorted subsets, 150 to 200 ng genomic DNA, equal to approximately 30,000 T cell genomes, was loaded into each replicate PCR. The purified libraries were quantified using a Qubit 3.0 fluorometer, sized with a Bioanalyzer 2100, and then quantified again using the KAPA Library Quantification kit. Each immunoSEQ 96-well plate was sequenced on its own single-read 150-cycle Illumina NextSeq 550 flow cell. The study's own analysis went as follows. Because the immunoSEQ output held only junctional sequences and lacked quality scores, the filtering could not match the filtering applied to full-length reads. To assign V/J genes and CDR3, sequences were annotated using PyIR, a Python wrapper for IgBLAST v1.9, with IMGT germline references. Reads were removed for weak V/J assignments (E-value above 1e-6), missing CDR3, stop codons, out-of-frame junctions, or ambiguous translated residues. V3J clonotypes were defined as sequences sharing the same inferred V gene, J gene, and CDR3 amino acid sequence. Percentage overlap between repertoires was computed as shared unique clonotypes divided by the size of the smaller repertoire. Three approaches were used to assess repertoire richness: RTK rarefaction, the Chao1 estimator, and Recon v2.1 estimates of unobserved clonotypes. Generation probabilities for all TCRbeta clonotypes obtained by the gDNA method from a handful of donors were computed using OLGA. Entries here come from immuneACCESS through TCRdb and include only in-frame sequences with V and J called. Some clones fail to appear in such tables; in the studies checked, an unresolved V gene covers under half of the shortfall, and the cause of the remainder is unknown. V, J and clone size derive from that table, while D and trimming were established from the DNA sequence. The sample profile shows a few million clones; 92% of them were found once. The ten largest clonotypes hold around 0.4% of the sample.

Sequencing was done on a sample of naive CD4+ T cells from PBMCs. The label giving this sample's cell subset or site can be read as: CD45RA+ positively selected. The rearrangement joined TRBV5-1 to TRBJ1-1; a tentative D match to TRBD1 spans 5 bases. The receptor comes from a man in his late teens or twenties in good health. Some clones in this sample may be carry-over from other donors' samples. The nucleotides are TGCGCCAGCAGCCCTCTACCGCAGGGCATGAACACTGAAGCTTTCTTT. Translated, it reads CASSPLPQGMNTEAFF.